Each of the 8 T cell receptor beta chains below was sequenced from the same sample in a study of T-cell memory formation after mild COVID-19. Each CDR3 protein is one row after TCRdb ran MiXCR on the 5' RACE reads. Among fewer than 150,000 distinct CDR3 sequences, roughly 6% were seen once, and the ten largest hold roughly 2%. The sequenced sample was PBMCs or a T cell subset sorted from them (not recorded which). The receptors come from an adult woman who had mild COVID-19 (a few samples of this study predate the infection). Cell type and time point are not known.

This clonotype appeared many times. This sequence joins TRBV18 and TRBJ2-7; no firm D call. V shed 6 bases and J shed 1 base, with 13 bases lying between them. The CDR3 runs to 14 residues. Germline V gene data show CDR1 as KGHSH and CDR2 as LQKENI. The CDR3 reads CASSPFINSYEQYF. The CDR3 nucleotides are TGTGCCAGCTCGCCCTTTATAAATTCCTACGAGCAGTACTTC.

The table lists this clonotype with many counts. The V gene is TRBV4-2, the J gene TRBJ2-1, with 7 bases lining up with TRBD1. This CDR3 is built from 16 residues. Looked up from germline, CDR1 is LGHNA and CDR2 is YNFKEQ. V gave up 0 bases and J gave up 0 bases; unmatched junction bases: 2. The CDR3 spells CASSQDSGGSYNEQFF. The CDR3 DNA reads TGTGCCAGCAGCCAAGATTCAGGGGGCTCCTACAATGAGCAGTTCTTC.

The chain employs TRBV6-5 and TRBJ1-1; D not certain. The CDR3 is 13 amino acids. Trimming stripped 8 bases from V and 4 bases from J, with 14 bases between. Germline CDR1 is MNHEY and CDR2 is SVGAGI. CDR3 loop: CASWAGVATEAFF. In DNA form, the CDR3 reads TGTGCCAGCTGGGCCGGGGTGGCCACTGAAGCTTTCTTT.

J is TRBJ2-1 and V is TRBV7-9, with TRBD2 identical over 8 bases. The J segment lost 2 bases and the V segment lost 1 base, leaving 10 bases of the junction unmatched. Germline V CDR1 and CDR2: SEHNR, FQNEAQ (reference sequence). The CDR3 is 18 residues long. In DNA, the CDR3 is TGTGCCAGCAGCTTAGAGGATGCTAGCGGGTATACCTACAATGAGCAGTTCTTC. It encodes CASSLEDASGYTYNEQFF. The variable domain in full, completed from reference TRBV7-9 and TRBJ2-1, reads DTGVSQNPRHKITKRGQNVTFRCDPISEHNRLYWYRQTLGQGPEFLTYFQNEAQLEKSRLLSDRFSAERPKGSFSTLEIQRTEQGDSAMYLCASSLEDASGYTYNEQFFGPGTRLTVL.

This clonotype was counted at least ten times. The chain employs TRBV20-1 and TRBJ1-2; weak D call: TRBD1 (5 bases). Germline V gives CDR1 DFQATT, CDR2 SNEGSKA (reference sequence). V was shortened by 6 bases and J by 0 bases, with 20 bases between the two germline ends. The CDR3 sequence is 16 residues long. This CDR3 reads CSASSRARSANYGYTF. In DNA, the CDR3 is TGCAGTGCCAGTAGCAGGGCTAGGTCGGCTAACTATGGCTACACCTTC.

This clonotype was seen repeatedly, ten times or more. The genes are TRBV9 and TRBJ2-5, with 8 bases fitting TRBD2. The CDR3 consists of 16 residues. Per germline, CDR1 SGDLS and CDR2 YYNGEE. V was pared by 4 bases and J by 5 bases, with 13 bases of the junction left unmatched. CDR3 sequence reads: CASSRSRRGGGETQYF. CDR3 coding DNA: TGTGCCAGCAGCCGCTCTAGGCGGGGCGGGGGGGAGACCCAGTACTTC.

This clonotype occurred many times. The chain combines TRBV5-1 with TRBJ2-7; D is unresolved. The CDR3 contains 15 residues. CDR1 is SGHRS, CDR2 YFSETQ, per germline. Trimming left V 1 base short and J 0 bases short, with 11 bases between. The CDR3 is CASSLWASSSYEQYF. The CDR3 nucleotides read TGCGCCAGCAGCTTGTGGGCTTCCAGCTCCTACGAGCAGTACTTC. Based on the CDR3 plus reference TRBV5-1 and TRBJ2-7, the full variable domain is KAGVTQTPRYLIKTRGQQVTLSCSPISGHRSVSWYQQTPGQGLQFLFEYFSETQRNKGNFPGRFSGRQFSNSRSEMNVSTLELGDSALYLCASSLWASSSYEQYFGPGTRLTVT.

This clonotype was counted many times. This chain connects TRBV20-1 to TRBJ2-1; 7 bases match TRBD2. V dropped 1 base and J dropped 5; count of bases not matched to a gene: 8. Germline V CDR1 and CDR2: DFQATT, SNEGSKA (reference sequence). The CDR3 sequence is 15 residues long. The chain's CDR3 is CSARGLAGDDNEQFF. The CDR3, as DNA: TGCAGTGCTAGAGGTTTGGCGGGAGACGACAATGAGCAGTTCTTC.